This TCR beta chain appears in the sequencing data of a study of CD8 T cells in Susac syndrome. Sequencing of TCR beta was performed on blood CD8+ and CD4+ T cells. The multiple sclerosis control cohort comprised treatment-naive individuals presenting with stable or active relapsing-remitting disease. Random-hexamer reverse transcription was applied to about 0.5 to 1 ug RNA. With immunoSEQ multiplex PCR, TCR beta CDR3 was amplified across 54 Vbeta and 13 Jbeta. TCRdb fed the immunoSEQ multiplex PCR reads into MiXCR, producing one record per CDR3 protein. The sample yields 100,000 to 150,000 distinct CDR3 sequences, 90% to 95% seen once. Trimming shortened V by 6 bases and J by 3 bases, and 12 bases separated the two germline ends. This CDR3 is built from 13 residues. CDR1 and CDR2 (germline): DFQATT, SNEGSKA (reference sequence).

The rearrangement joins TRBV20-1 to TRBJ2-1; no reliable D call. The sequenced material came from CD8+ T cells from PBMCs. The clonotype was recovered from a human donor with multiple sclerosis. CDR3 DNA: TGCAGTGCAGCAGCAGGTAACTACAATGAGCAGTTCTTC. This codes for CSAAAGNYNEQFF.